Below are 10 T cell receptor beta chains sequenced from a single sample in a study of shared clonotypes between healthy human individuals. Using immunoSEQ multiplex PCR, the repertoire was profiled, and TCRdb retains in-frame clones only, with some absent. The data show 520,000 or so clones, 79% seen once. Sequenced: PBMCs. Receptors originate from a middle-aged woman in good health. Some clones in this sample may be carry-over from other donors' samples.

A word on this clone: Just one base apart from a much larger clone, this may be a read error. CDR3 sequence: CASSVGGNTEAFF. The CDR3 nucleotides read TGTGCCAGCAGTGTAGGGGGGAACACTGAAGCTTTCTTT. The genes are TRBV2 and TRBJ1-1; D may be TRBD1 (6 bases). Per germline, CDR1 SNHLY and CDR2 FYNNEI. Trimming took off 4 bases at V and 1 base at J, with 7 bases between the two ends. The CDR3 runs 13 residues.

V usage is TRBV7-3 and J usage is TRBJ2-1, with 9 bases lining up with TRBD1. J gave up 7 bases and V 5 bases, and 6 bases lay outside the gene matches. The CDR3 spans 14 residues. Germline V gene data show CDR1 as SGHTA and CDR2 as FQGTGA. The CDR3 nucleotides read TGTGCCAGCAGCCCGGGACAGGGTGTAAATGAGCAGTTCTTC. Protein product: CASSPGQGVNEQFF.

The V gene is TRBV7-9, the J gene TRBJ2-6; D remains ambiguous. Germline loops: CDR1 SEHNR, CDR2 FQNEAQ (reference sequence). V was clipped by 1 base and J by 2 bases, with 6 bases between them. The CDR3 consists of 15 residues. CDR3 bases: TGTGCCAGCAGCTTAGAGGCCGCTGGGGCCAACGTCCTGACTTTC. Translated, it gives CASSLEAAGANVLTF.

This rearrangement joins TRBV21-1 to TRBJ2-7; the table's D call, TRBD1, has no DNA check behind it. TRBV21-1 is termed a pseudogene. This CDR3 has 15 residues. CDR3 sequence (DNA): TGTGCCAGCAGCAAAGTCCCAACAGATCCCTACGAGCAGTACTTC. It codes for CASSKVPTDPYEQYF.

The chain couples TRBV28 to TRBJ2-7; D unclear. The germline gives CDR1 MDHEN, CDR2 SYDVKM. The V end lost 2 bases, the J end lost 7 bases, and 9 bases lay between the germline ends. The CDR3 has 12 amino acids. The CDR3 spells CASSLGPGEQYF. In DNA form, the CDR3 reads TGTGCCAGCAGTTTAGGTCCTGGAGAGCAGTACTTC.

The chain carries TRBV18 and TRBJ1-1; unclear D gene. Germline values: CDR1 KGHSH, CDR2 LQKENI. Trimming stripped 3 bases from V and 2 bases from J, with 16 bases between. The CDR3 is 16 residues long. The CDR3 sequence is CASSPFRPEYNTEAFF. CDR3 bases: TGTGCCAGCTCACCCTTTCGTCCAGAATATAACACTGAAGCTTTCTTT.

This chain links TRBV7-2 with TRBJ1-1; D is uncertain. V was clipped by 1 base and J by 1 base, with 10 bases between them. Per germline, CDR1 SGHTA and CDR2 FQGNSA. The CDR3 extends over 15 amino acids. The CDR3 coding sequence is TGTGCCAGCAGCTTAGGCGGGATAAAGAACACTGAAGCTTTCTTT. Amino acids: CASSLGGIKNTEAFF.

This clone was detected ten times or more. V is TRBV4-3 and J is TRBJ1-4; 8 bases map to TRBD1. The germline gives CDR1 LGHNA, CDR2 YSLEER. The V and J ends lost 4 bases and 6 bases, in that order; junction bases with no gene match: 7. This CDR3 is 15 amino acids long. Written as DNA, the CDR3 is TGCGCCAGCAGCCCAACAGGGGGTTGGGATGAAAAACTGTTTTTT. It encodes CASSPTGGWDEKLFF.

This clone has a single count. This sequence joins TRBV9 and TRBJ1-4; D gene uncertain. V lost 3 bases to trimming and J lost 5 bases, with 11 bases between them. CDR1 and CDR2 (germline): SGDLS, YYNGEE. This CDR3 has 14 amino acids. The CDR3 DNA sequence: TGTGCCAGCAGCGCCACATCTCGGAATGAAAAACTGTTTTTT. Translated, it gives CASSATSRNEKLFF.

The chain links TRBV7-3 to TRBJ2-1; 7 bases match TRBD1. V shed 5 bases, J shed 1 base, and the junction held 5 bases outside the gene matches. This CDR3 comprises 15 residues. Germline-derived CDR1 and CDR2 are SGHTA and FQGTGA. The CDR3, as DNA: TGTGCCAGCAGCCGGACAGGCGTGTCCTACAATGAGCAGTTCTTC. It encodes CASSRTGVSYNEQFF.